This entry lists 13 T cell receptor beta chains sequenced from one sample in a study of T cell clonotyping in hematopoietic cell transplantation (dated by TCRdb to the early 2020s). Preparation of the library involved the immunoSEQ multiplex PCR assay. Drawn from immuneACCESS, this table holds only the in-frame rearrangements with V and J called that TCRdb kept. Clones are partly lost; checked studies trace under half to an unresolved V gene and leave the rest unexplained. Within this sample are about 7,700 clones, with roughly 94% of them counted one time only. The ten largest clones capture under 1.5% of the sample. Reading the label with the study, this specimen's time point is: 30 days after allo-HCT. The input for sequencing was peripheral blood mononuclear cells, taken 30 days after allogeneic stem cell transplant. The receptors were sampled from a male patient between 60 and 69 years old who had an allogeneic stem cell transplant from an unrelated donor, so T cells may come from the graft donor. Some clones in this sample may be carry-over from other donors' samples.

V usage is TRBV27 and J usage is TRBJ1-3; no clear D gene. The germline V gene has CDR1 MNHEY and CDR2 SMNVEV (reference sequence). The CDR3 runs to 13 residues. Trimming pared 6 bases from V and 0 bases from J, leaving 6 bases between. The CDR3 DNA follows: TGTGCCAGCAGGCCCTTCTCTGGAAACACCATATATTTT. Its translation is CASRPFSGNTIYF.

The chain carries TRBV5-1 and TRBJ2-7; D uncertain. The CDR3 totals 13 residues. CDR1 is SGHRS and CDR2 is YFSETQ in the germline V gene. The V end was cut by 1 base, the J end by 7 bases, with 12 bases between. The DNA of the CDR3 is TGCGCCAGCAGCTTGACATGGGCTGGGGAGCAGTACTTC. This sequence encodes CASSLTWAGEQYF. Full variable domain (remainder filled in from reference TRBV5-1 and TRBJ2-7): KAGVTQTPRYLIKTRGQQVTLSCSPISGHRSVSWYQQTPGQGLQFLFEYFSETQRNKGNFPGRFSGRQFSNSRSEMNVSTLELGDSALYLCASSLTWAGEQYFGPGTRLTVT.

This clone was counted a few times. The chain uses TRBV2 and TRBJ1-1; D unresolved. The CDR3 covers 15 residues. Per the germline V gene, CDR1 is SNHLY and CDR2 is FYNNEI. The V and J ends lost 5 bases and 3 bases respectively, with 16 bases between them. For the CDR3, the DNA is TGTGCCAGCAGTAGACCAGGCGGGAGGGACACTGAAGCTTTCTTT. Protein: CASSRPGGRDTEAFF.

This sequence joins TRBV27 and TRBJ1-3; the D gene is possibly TRBD1 (5 bases). CDR3 length: 13 residues. V shed 11 bases and J shed 2 bases, with 13 bases lying between them. Germline CDR1 MNHEY, CDR2 SMNVEV (reference sequence). The CDR3, as DNA: TGTGCCGTCGGACCAGGGCCTGGAAACACCATATATTTT. It translates to CAVGPGPGNTIYF.

This rearrangement joins TRBV6-5 to TRBJ2-2, with 7 bases lining up with TRBD2. After removal of 7 bases from V and 3 bases from J, the junction contained 8 bases not matched to a gene. Germline values: CDR1 MNHEY, CDR2 SVGAGI. The CDR3 sequence is 15 residues long. CDR3 sequence: CASTGGYRYTGELFF. The DNA of the CDR3 is TGTGCCAGCACCGGGGGGTATCGGTACACCGGGGAGCTGTTTTTT.

This clone was recorded once. This chain connects TRBV2 to TRBJ2-3; D unclear. Trimming removed 10 bases from V and 2 bases from J, with 16 bases in between. Per germline, CDR1 SNHLY and CDR2 FYNNEI. The CDR3 has 14 amino acids. The CDR3 sequence is CAIKTTYSTDTQYF. For the CDR3, the DNA is TGTGCCATCAAGACGACGTACTCCACAGATACGCAGTATTTT. The variable domain in full, with the rest retrieved from reference TRBV2 and TRBJ2-3, is EPEVTQTPSHQVTQMGQEVILRCVPISNHLYFYWYRQILGQKVEFLVSFYNNEISEKSEIFDDQFSVERPDGSNFTLKIRSTKLEDSAMYFCAIKTTYSTDTQYFGPGTRLTVL.

The chain carries TRBV29-1 and TRBJ2-1; 9 bases are shared with TRBD2. Germline CDR1 SQVTM, CDR2 ANQGSEA. The CDR3 is 13 residues long. The junction had 8 bases not matched to a gene; V was cut back by 4 bases and J by 10 bases. In DNA, the CDR3 is TGCAGCGTTGGACCGAACCTAGCGGGGGAGCAGTTCTTC. Translated: CSVGPNLAGEQFF.

The chain combines TRBV5-6 with TRBJ2-1; D not certain. V was pared by 2 bases and J by 4 bases, with 7 bases between. The CDR3 is 13 amino acids. Germline assignment: CDR1 SGHDT and CDR2 YYEEEE. CDR3 region: CASSFGVYNEQFF. The CDR3 bases are TGTGCCAGCAGCTTTGGGGTTTACAATGAGCAGTTCTTC.

V gene TRBV5-1 combines with J gene TRBJ2-7; D may match TRBD1 or TRBD2 (5 bases each). CDR1 is SGHRS, CDR2 YFSETQ, per germline. This CDR3 has 13 residues. The V end lost 5 bases, the J end lost 2 bases, and 11 bases lay between the germline ends. Written as DNA, the CDR3 is TGCGCCAGCAGGGGGGACGCGGCCTACGAGCAGTACTTC. It is translated as CASRGDAAYEQYF.

The V gene is TRBV7-2, the J gene TRBJ1-5, with 7 bases that match TRBD1. This CDR3 region has 13 residues. Germline trimming cut 5 bases from V and 5 bases from J; bases unmatched to any gene: 3. Per the germline V gene, CDR1 is SGHTA and CDR2 is FQGNSA. Here the CDR3 DNA reads TGTGCCAGCAGCCCACAGGGGTATCAGCCCCAGCATTTT. Its protein product is CASSPQGYQPQHF.

This chain connects TRBV6-1 to TRBJ2-7, with a possible D match to TRBD2 (6 bases). Trimming left V 3 bases short and J 3 bases short, with 18 bases between. The germline V gene encodes CDR1 MNHNS and CDR2 SASEGT. CDR3 size: 16 residues. In DNA, the CDR3 is TGTGCCAGCAGTGACATTCGTAGGGGAGGCTTCTACGAGCAGTACTTC. Translating it yields CASSDIRRGGFYEQYF.

The rearrangement uses TRBV4-2 and TRBJ1-5, with TRBD1 matching over 9 bases. In germline, CDR1 is LGHNA, CDR2 YNFKEQ. The CDR3 has 16 amino acids. V was pared by 0 bases and J by 7 bases, with 7 bases of the junction left unmatched. CDR3 DNA: TGTGCCAGCAGCCAAGACGAGGGACAGGGCGGACAGCCCCAGCATTTT. It encodes CASSQDEGQGGQPQHF.

The genes are TRBV4-3 and TRBJ2-4, with D perhaps TRBD1 or TRBD2 (5 bases each). The V gene lost 2 bases and the J gene lost 0 bases, with 14 bases spanning the gap. The CDR3 contains 17 residues. The V gene's germline CDR1 is LGHNA and CDR2 YSLEER. The CDR3 here is CASSQSGTPLAKNIQYF. The CDR3 DNA reads as TGCGCCAGCAGCCAATCCGGGACCCCTCTAGCCAAAAACATTCAGTACTTC.